Listed below are T cell receptor beta chains from one sample, sequenced in a study of shared clonotypes between healthy human individuals. Assay used: immunoSEQ multiplex PCR; TCRdb lists only in-frame clones, some missing. The sample yields about 2.3 million clones, about nine tenths seen once. The sequenced sample was naive CD4+ T cells from PBMCs. Receptors were obtained from a man younger than 35 in good health. Some clones in this sample may be carry-over from other donors' samples. The CDR3 runs from the conserved cysteine through the conserved F or W. A D gene is named only where the DNA matches it firmly. Clone size is stated in some rows and not others, as once, few, many or a class when expanded.

abundance	j_gene	d_gene	v_gene	len	CDR3aa	CDR3nt
NA	TRBJ1-4	TRBD1	TRBV5-5	18	CASRREGDRGRRGEKLFF	TGTGCCAGCAGACGCGAGGGGGACAGGGGGCGTCGGGGCGAAAAACTGTTTTTT
NA	TRBJ1-2	NA	TRBV19	12	CASSSGDVPYTF	TGTGCCAGTAGTTCTGGGGACGTTCCTTACACCTTC
NA	TRBJ1-2	NA	TRBV29-1	12	CSDADSSYGYTF	TGCAGCGACGCAGACAGCTCCTATGGCTACACCTTC
few	TRBJ2-1	TRBD2	TRBV19	16	CASSSRLAGNYNEQFF	TGTGCCAGTAGTAGCCGACTAGCGGGTAACTACAATGAGCAGTTCTTC
NA	TRBJ2-6	TRBD2	TRBV5-4	16	CASSTRSGIGANVLTF	TGTGCCAGCAGCACCAGAAGCGGGATCGGGGCCAACGTCCTGACTTTC
once	TRBJ2-2	NA	TRBV25-1	14	CASSGIRNTGELFF	TGTGCCAGCAGTGGAATTAGGAACACCGGGGAGTTGTTTTTT
NA	TRBJ1-3	NA	TRBV28	16	CASGFRDPSSGNTIYF	TGTGCCAGCGGGTTCCGGGACCCTAGCTCTGGAAACACCATATATTTT
NA	TRBJ2-1	TRBD2	TRBV5-1	15	CASRSLAGAYNEQFF	TGCGCCAGCAGATCACTAGCGGGAGCCTACAATGAGCAGTTCTTC
NA	TRBJ2-1	TRBD2	TRBV7-2	17	CASSLAWASGRVNEQFF	TGTGCCAGCAGCTTAGCGTGGGCTAGCGGGAGAGTCAATGAGCAGTTCTTC
NA	TRBJ2-3	TRBD2	TRBV5-1	20	CASSLAPTSAKRLSTDTQYF	TGCGCCAGCAGCTTGGCCCCGACTAGCGCGAAAAGACTTAGCACAGATACGCAGTATTTT
NA	TRBJ1-1	NA	TRBV19	14	CASSIGKGNTEAFF	TGTGCCAGTAGTATTGGCAAGGGGAACACTGAAGCTTTCTTT
NA	TRBJ2-7	TRBD1	TRBV6-6	14	CASSRQLQGSKQYF	TGTGCCAGCAGCCGCCAATTACAGGGGAGCAAGCAGTACTTC
NA	TRBJ1-2	TRBD1	TRBV6-6	12	CASRTGFYGYTF	TGTGCCAGCAGGACAGGGTTCTATGGCTACACCTTC
NA	TRBJ2-3	NA	TRBV6-6	15	CASSLRAAGTDTQYF	TGTGCCAGCAGTCTAAGAGCGGCTGGCACAGATACGCAGTATTTT
NA	TRBJ2-7	NA	TRBV5-1	14	CASSLLITSYEQYF	TGCGCCAGCAGCTTGCTGATCACTTCCTACGAGCAGTACTTC
NA	TRBJ2-5	NA	TRBV2	15	CASSIPGRAQETQYF	TGTGCCAGCAGTATTCCGGGACGAGCTCAAGAGACCCAGTACTTC
NA	TRBJ1-1	NA	TRBV7-3	15	CASSLTPGTNTEAFF	TGTGCCAGCAGCTTAACTCCAGGGACGAACACTGAAGCTTTCTTT
NA	TRBJ1-2	NA	TRBV28	14	CASNRPGDNYGYTF	TGTGCCAGCAATCGCCCCGGAGACAACTATGGCTACACCTTC
NA	TRBJ2-2	NA	TRBV6-6	14	CASWGRPNTGELFF	TGTGCCAGCTGGGGTCGCCCGAACACCGGGGAGCTGTTTTTT
NA	TRBJ2-6	NA	TRBV18	16	CASSPPGPPGANVLTF	TGTGCCAGCTCACCACCCGGGCCTCCTGGGGCCAACGTCCTGACTTTC
NA	TRBJ2-7	TRBD2	TRBV23-1	15	CASSPQRESLSEQYF	TGCGCCAGCAGTCCCCAGCGGGAGTCCCTCAGCGAGCAGTACTTC
NA	TRBJ2-7	TRBD2	TRBV28	14	CASRSGTTLYEQYF	TGTGCCAGCAGGTCCGGGACTACTCTCTACGAGCAGTACTTC
NA	TRBJ2-5	TRBD1	TRBV7-3	18	CASSSILRQGDVQETQYF	TGTGCCAGCAGCTCAATCCTACGACAGGGGGACGTCCAAGAGACCCAGTACTTC
NA	TRBJ1-2	TRBD1	TRBV10-3	14	CAISASGQGYGYTF	TGTGCCATCAGTGCCTCGGGACAGGGCTATGGCTACACCTTC
once	TRBJ1-4	TRBD1	TRBV28	15	CASSWGAGGAEKLFF	TGTGCCAGCAGTTGGGGAGCAGGGGGGGCTGAAAAACTGTTTTTT
NA	TRBJ1-5	NA	TRBV6-1	15	CASSEFGTGRLPQHF	TGTGCCAGCAGTGAGTTCGGGACGGGACGTCTGCCCCAGCATTTT
few	TRBJ1-5	NA	TRBV29-1	13	CSVAQVINQPQHF	TGCAGCGTTGCACAGGTGATTAATCAGCCCCAGCATTTT
NA	TRBJ1-5	TRBD1	TRBV28	19	CASSSPGQGTKGGNQPQHF	TGTGCCAGCAGTTCTCCGGGACAGGGGACTAAAGGGGGTAATCAGCCCCAGCATTTT
NA	TRBJ2-7	TRBD2	TRBV5-1	15	CASSLEGSGYYEQYF	TGCGCCAGCAGCTTGGAAGGTAGCGGGTACTACGAGCAGTACTTC
NA	TRBJ1-2	NA	TRBV28	12	CASSLGQRGYTF	TGTGCCAGCAGTTTGGGACAAAGGGGCTACACCTTC
NA	TRBJ2-2	NA	TRBV19	19	CASIPSPGAYPLNTGELFF	TGTGCCAGTATTCCTTCACCGGGGGCCTATCCCTTGAACACCGGGGAGCTGTTTTTT
NA	TRBJ2-5	NA	TRBV9	13	CASCRDPQETQYF	TGTGCCAGTTGCAGGGACCCCCAAGAGACCCAGTACTTC
once	TRBJ2-7	TRBD1	TRBV11-2	14	CASGPTGPVGEQYF	TGTGCCAGCGGCCCGACAGGGCCCGTGGGCGAGCAGTACTTC
NA	TRBJ2-3	TRBD2	TRBV28	12	CASSSGTSARYF	TGTGCCAGCAGCTCCGGGACTAGCGCTAGGTATTTT
NA	TRBJ1-4	NA	TRBV10-3	13	CAISVELSEKLFF	TGTGCCATCAGTGTAGAATTGAGTGAAAAACTGTTTTTT
NA	TRBJ2-7	TRBD1	TRBV27	15	CASSFWGTGNYEQYF	TGTGCCAGCAGTTTTTGGGGGACAGGAAACTACGAGCAGTACTTC
NA	TRBJ2-1	NA	TRBV11-2	13	CASSRDSYNEQFF	TGTGCCAGCAGCCGGGACTCCTACAATGAGCAGTTCTTC
NA	TRBJ1-2	NA	TRBV6-5	12	CASSPGLFGYTF	TGTGCCAGCAGTCCAGGACTGTTTGGCTACACCTTC
NA	TRBJ1-2	TRBD1	TRBV2	12	CASQTGLGGYTF	TGTGCCAGCCAGACAGGGTTGGGTGGCTACACCTTC
NA	TRBJ1-1	TRBD1	TRBV28	15	CASRLGTGKYTEAFF	TGTGCCAGCAGGCTCGGGACAGGGAAATACACTGAAGCTTTCTTT
NA	TRBJ2-1	NA	TRBV10-3	14	CAIRRDLGYNEQFF	TGTGCCATAAGAAGGGACCTTGGATACAATGAGCAGTTCTTC
once	TRBJ2-3	NA	TRBV4-1	12	CASSQVYDTQYF	TGCGCCAGCAGCCAAGTATATGATACGCAGTATTTT
NA	TRBJ1-4	NA	TRBV5-1	15	CASSLAVGINEKLFF	TGCGCCAGCAGCTTGGCTGTGGGGATTAATGAAAAACTGTTTTTT
once	TRBJ1-1	NA	TRBV7-9	16	CASSLGVGSEMGEAFF	TGTGCCAGCAGCTTAGGTGTGGGATCGGAGATGGGTGAAGCTTTCTTT
NA	TRBJ1-1	NA	TRBV28	11	CASRGVGEAFF	TGTGCCAGCAGGGGAGTGGGGGAAGCTTTCTTT